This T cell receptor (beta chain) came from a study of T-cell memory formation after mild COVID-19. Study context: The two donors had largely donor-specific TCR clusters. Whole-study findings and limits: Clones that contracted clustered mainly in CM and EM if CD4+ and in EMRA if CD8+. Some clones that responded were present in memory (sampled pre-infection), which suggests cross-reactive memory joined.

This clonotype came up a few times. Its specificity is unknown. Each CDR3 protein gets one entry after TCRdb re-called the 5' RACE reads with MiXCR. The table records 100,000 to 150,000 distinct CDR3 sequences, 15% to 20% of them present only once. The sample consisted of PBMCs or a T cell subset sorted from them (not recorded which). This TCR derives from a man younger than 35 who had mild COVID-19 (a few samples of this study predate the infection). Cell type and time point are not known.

The CDR3 DNA reads as TGCGCCAGCAGCCCAGCAGGGGACTCAACTCAGCCCCAGCATTTT. Translated: CASSPAGDSTQPQHF. The gene calls are TRBV5-1 and TRBJ1-5; weak D call: TRBD1 (6 bases). The CDR3 contains 15 residues. Germline-derived CDR1 and CDR2 are SGHRS and YFSETQ. V lost 4 bases and J lost 6, with 17 bases in between.